One TCR beta chain is described in this entry. The antigen remains unidentified. These data originate in a study of cytomegalovirus exposure and HLA in healthy donors. Whole-study results and caveats: In an earlier analysis, most TCR beta V segments were productive about 87% or about 30% of the time. Most subjects had HLA-A and HLA-B alleles reportedly predicted accurately by TCR beta sequences. The sole available immune exposure information was CMV serostatus. Per a later analysis, 16,951 TCR beta sequences showed association with HLA alleles at 0.05 false discovery rate.

Germline V CDR1 and CDR2: LNHDA, SQIVND (reference sequence). V lost 10 bases and J lost 3; bases outside the gene matches: 5. The CDR3 runs to 13 residues. A multiplex PCR was run with 60 Vbeta primers and 13 Jbeta primers. TCRdb's copy holds only in-frame clones and misses some; the assay was immunoSEQ multiplex PCR. Of around 150,000 clones listed, 60% to 80% are singletons. The origin of this receptor is a man younger than 35 in good health and CMV-seropositive. The chain has TRBV19 and TRBJ1-1; 10 bases line up with TRBD1. The sequencing sample was made of PBMCs. CDR3 DNA: TGTGCCACCCGGGACAGGGGCTACACTGAAGCTTTCTTT. Translated, it gives CATRDRGYTEAFF. Looking up the rest from reference TRBV19 and TRBJ1-1 gives the full variable domain: DGGITQSPKYLFRKEGQNVTLSCEQNLNHDAMYWYRQDPGQGLRLIYYSQIVNDFQKGDIAEGYSVSREKKESFPLTVTSAQKNPTAFYLCATRDRGYTEAFFGQGTRLTVV.